This TCR beta chain was observed in a study of tumor and adjacent non-tumor tissue in lung cancer. Study summary: The patients, approximately nine men and 5 women, were roughly 30 to 80 with stage I to III disease.

Three rounds of nested PCR, following a modified ARM-PCR protocol, produced the TCRbeta library. TCRdb re-derived calls from the multiplex PCR reads in MiXCR, one entry per CDR3 protein. The repertoire includes roughly 82,000 distinct CDR3 sequences, more than 75% of them detected once, and just over 20% sits in the top ten. Germline loops: CDR1 MDHEN, CDR2 SYDVKM. This CDR3 is 20 amino acids long. V lost 3 bases to trimming and J lost 0 bases, with 23 bases between them. This sample's RNA came from whole unsorted tissue. Distant lung tissue was collected more than 3 cm away from the tumor edge. Chemotherapy-naive patients with new lung cancer underwent thoracic surgery in China, August–late 2014. Concerning this clonotype: Its antigen is not known.

Study observations and caveats: Shorter survival was associated with higher TCR diversity in tumors. Compared with tumor, normal lung showed significantly lower TCR diversity.

The chain carries TRBV28 and TRBJ1-4, with D possibly being TRBD1 (5 bases). The sequenced sample was distant non-tumor lung tissue. The receptor was derived from a woman aged 45-65 years with non-small cell lung cancer. The CDR3 DNA reads as TGTGCCAGCAGTTTGAGTTATGCCAGGGCTTGGGACTCAACTAATGAAAAACTGTTTTTT. Protein sequence: CASSLSYARAWDSTNEKLFF.